This TCR beta chain appears in the sequencing data of a study of type 1 regulatory T cells. Whole-study context: T-allo10 is an in vitro-generated, Tr1-enriched CD4 T cell product specific for alloantigen. General study points: Tr1 cells had a more restricted TCR repertoire than non-Tr1 cells.

A remark on this clonotype: What it recognizes is unknown.

TCRdb recomputed calls from the reads with MiXCR, one row per CDR3 protein. Of more than 60,000 distinct CDR3 sequences in the sample, roughly 60% were seen once. The CDR3 spans 15 residues. CDR1 is SNHLY, CDR2 FYNNEI, per germline. With 8 bases removed from V and 0 bases from J, the gap between germline ends came to 11 bases. Sequencing was performed on cultured non-Tr1 T cells, either the whole culture or a sorted T cell fraction (not recorded which). This sequence originates from a human donor in good health. The chain is built from TRBV2 and TRBJ2-6; D assignment may be TRBD1 or TRBD2 (5 bases each). The CDR3 protein is CASGDGDSGANVLTF. CDR3 nucleotides: TGTGCCAGCGGGGACGGAGACTCTGGGGCCAACGTCCTGACTTTC.